The text below deals with one T cell receptor beta chain. Its antigen is currently unknown. Germline CDR1 and CDR2: MGHDK and SYGVNS. After removal of 3 bases from V and 11 bases from J, the junction contained 16 bases not matched to a gene. The CDR3 totals 16 residues. The donors, aged about 6 to 90, were healthy Caucasians from Russia. Each sample used at least 6.5 million PBMCs. This entry belongs to a study of blood T cells in healthy people across ages. Regarding the study as a whole: Estimated diversity across one million T cells was deemed an underestimate.

With a J-beta primer mix and a sample-barcoded 5' primer, a second PCR ran 7 to 11 cycles. Every single cDNA molecule received a tag from a template-switch adaptor with 12 random nucleotides. TCRdb reprocessed the 5' RACE reads via MiXCR and lists one record per CDR3 protein. This sample has some 800,000 distinct CDR3 sequences, with more than 40% found just once. The sequence derives from a man aged 60 to 75 in good health. What was sequenced was blood. The chain joins TRBV25-1 to TRBJ2-5; 9 bases align to TRBD1. The CDR3 coding sequence is TGTGCCAGCAGTGATACCGGGACAGGGTTTATCGGTGAGCAGTACTTC. Its translation: CASSDTGTGFIGEQYF. Complete variable domain (other parts from reference TRBV25-1 and TRBJ2-5): EADIYQTPRYLVIGTGKKITLECSQTMGHDKMYWYQQDPGMELHLIHYSYGVNSTEKGDLSSESTVSRIRTEHFPLTLESARPSHTSQYLCASSDTGTGFIGEQYFGPGTRLLVL.